This T cell receptor (beta chain) emerged from a study of shared T cell receptors in the human thymus. Here immunoSEQ multiplex PCR was the method, and the copy in TCRdb shows in-frame clones only, minus some. The sample shows under 450,000 clones, over 90% of them seen only once. This CDR3 spans 17 amino acids. CDR1 is LNHDA and CDR2 is SQIVND in the germline V gene (reference sequence). The junction had 8 bases not matched to a gene; V was cut back by 1 base and J by 0 bases. The rearrangement uses TRBV19 and TRBJ1-1; 7 nucleotides match TRBD1. What was sequenced was thymocytes. This receptor was identified in a human donor. The CDR3 region is CASSIVRDRDMNTEAFF. CDR3 bases: TGTGCCAGTAGTATAGTCCGCGACAGGGATATGAACACTGAAGCTTTCTTT. Complete variable domain (other parts from reference TRBV19 and TRBJ1-1): DGGITQSPKYLFRKEGQNVTLSCEQNLNHDAMYWYRQDPGQGLRLIYYSQIVNDFQKGDIAEGYSVSREKKESFPLTVTSAQKNPTAFYLCASSIVRDRDMNTEAFFGQGTRLTVV.